This TCR beta chain was retrieved from a study of patients and donors after allogeneic stem cell transplantation (dated by TCRdb to 2020 to 2022). With regard to this clonotype: There is no known antigen for this receptor. No clone much larger than this one lies a single base away; base qualities are absent.

The germline V gene sets CDR1 to SQVTM and CDR2 to ANQGSEA. Including cysteine and phenylalanine, the CDR3 has 16 amino acids. The CDR3 DNA has 48 bases and is translated from base 1. V is trimmed back by 4 bases and J by 5 bases, and the junction contains 12 bases that no gene match accounts for. The library was built by means of RT-PCR. Data came from a NextSeq 550. TCRdb itself trimmed the public reads at Q25 with fastp, ran MiXCR and retained productive beta chains. Rows are unified per CDR3 protein, each entry keeping the most common DNA and genes. The table for this sample lists some 200,000 distinct CDR3 sequences; roughly two fifths of them were counted only once. About 35% of the sample is in the top ten clones.

The sequence is built from TRBV29-1 and TRBJ2-1, with 9 bases matching TRBD2. Sequencing was carried out using blood, either unsorted or a sorted T cell fraction (not recorded which). The sequence was obtained from a human donor who was either an allogeneic HSCT recipient or a stem cell or donor lymphocyte infusion donor (not recorded which). It is not recorded whose cells these are; they may come from a transplant donor. The nucleotide sequence reads TGCAGCGTTGTTATTTTGCGGGAGGGCCTCCACAATGAGCAGTTCTTC. Its protein product is CSVVILREGLHNEQFF.